This TCR beta chain was obtained from a study of identical twins. MiXCR was run by TCRdb on the 5' RACE reads, yielding one entry per CDR3 protein. Here the sample spans some 1,700,000 distinct CDR3 sequences, roughly a third being singletons. The CDR3 sequence is 15 residues long. The V and J ends lost 4 bases and 0 bases respectively, with 10 bases between them. Per the germline V gene, CDR1 is LNHDA and CDR2 is SQIVND (reference sequence). This sequence was found in a newborn girl in good health. Sample: cord blood. This rearrangement joins TRBV19 to TRBJ1-5, with no clear D. CDR3 sequence (DNA): TGTGCCAGTAGTACAATCCCATCTAGCAATCAGCCCCAGCATTTT. It codes for CASSTIPSSNQPQHF.